Each of the 22 T cell receptor beta chains below was sequenced from the same sample in a study of control samples from healthy donors and cancer patients. Libraries were prepared by immunoSEQ multiplex PCR; TCRdb keeps only in-frame clonotypes and omits some of them. The sample shows approximately 120,000 clones, about 90% of them seen only once. The sample consisted of blood. These TCRs come from a man younger than 30 in good health.

The chain has TRBV6-5 and TRBJ1-6; no firm D call. CDR1 MNHEY and CDR2 SVGAGI come from the germline V gene. Trimming took off 4 bases at V and 17 bases at J, with 12 bases between the two ends. The length of the CDR3 is 11 residues. CDR3 residues: CASSFGASIHF. Written as DNA, the CDR3 is TGTGCCAGCAGTTTCGGAGCATCCATCCACTTT.

The rearrangement links TRBV27 to TRBJ2-3; no reliable D call. From germline, CDR1 is MNHEY and CDR2 SMNVEV (reference sequence). V lost 0 bases and J 3 bases, leaving 7 bases between the germline ends. This CDR3 is 14 amino acids long. Written as DNA, the CDR3 is TGTGCCAGCAGTTTATCGCTCGGTACAGATACGCAGTATTTT. Its protein is CASSLSLGTDTQYF.

DNA of the CDR3: TGTGCCAGCAGCTACGCCCCGGCCGGGCAGTTCTTC. Amino acid sequence: CASSYAPAGQFF. The rearrangement joins TRBV7-9 to TRBJ2-1; D gene uncertain. The CDR3 runs to 12 residues. V was cut by 4 bases and J by 12 bases, with 13 bases left in between. CDR1 is SEHNR, CDR2 FQNEAQ, per germline (reference sequence). Full variable domain (outside the CDR3, taken from reference TRBV7-9 and TRBJ2-1): DTGVSQNPRHKITKRGQNVTFRCDPISEHNRLYWYRQTLGQGPEFLTYFQNEAQLEKSRLLSDRFSAERPKGSFSTLEIQRTEQGDSAMYLCASSYAPAGQFFGPGTRLTVL.

This chain links TRBV12-3 or TRBV12-4 with TRBJ1-4; tentatively, D is TRBD1 (6 bases). The CDR3 covers 13 residues. The V end was cut by 5 bases, the J end by 5 bases, with 9 bases between. The CDR3 DNA is TGTGCCAGCAGTGATCAGGGGAATGAAAAACTGTTTTTT. Residues: CASSDQGNEKLFF.

This clone was observed a few times. The chain employs TRBV4-1 and TRBJ1-3; 10 bases map to TRBD1. The ends lost 4 bases at V and 2 bases at J; junction bases unmatched: 5. From germline, CDR1 is MGHRA and CDR2 YSYEKL. CDR3 length: 16 residues. The CDR3 protein is CASSPRDRGPGNTIYF. CDR3 nucleotides: TGCGCCAGCAGCCCTAGGGACAGGGGTCCTGGAAACACCATATATTTT.

The gene calls are TRBV6-1 and TRBJ2-5; D perhaps matches TRBD1 (6 bases). CDR1 is MNHNS, CDR2 SASEGT, per germline. V lost 2 bases to trimming and J lost 1 base, with 11 bases between them. The CDR3 extends over 15 amino acids. The CDR3 loop is CASSEWDTLQETQYF. CDR3 bases: TGTGCCAGCAGTGAATGGGACACTCTCCAAGAGACCCAGTACTTC.

J is TRBJ1-5 and V is TRBV28; no clear D. Germline-derived CDR1 and CDR2 are MDHEN and SYDVKM. The CDR3 runs 14 residues. V dropped 6 bases and J dropped 5 bases, with 14 bases sitting between them. CDR3 amino acids: CASRRTTWDQPQHF. CDR3 DNA: TGTGCCAGCAGACGGACTACCTGGGATCAGCCCCAGCATTTT.

This sequence joins TRBV6-2 or TRBV6-3 and TRBJ2-7; no definite D call. Trimming stripped 0 bases from V and 1 base from J, with 13 bases between. Germline CDR1 is MNHEY and CDR2 is SVGEGT. The CDR3 covers 16 residues. CDR3 sequence: CASSYSREGQSYEQYF. The CDR3 DNA reads TGTGCCAGCAGTTACTCGAGAGAAGGCCAATCCTACGAGCAGTACTTC.

The gene calls are TRBV30 and TRBJ1-3; the D is unclear. The CDR3 contains 10 residues. From germline, CDR1 is GTSNPN and CDR2 SVGIG (reference sequence). With 7 bases removed from V and 5 bases from J, the gap between germline ends came to 6 bases. Here the CDR3 reads CASGRNTIYF. Here the CDR3 DNA reads TGTGCCTCTGGGAGAAACACCATATATTTT.

The rearrangement joins TRBV10-2 to TRBJ1-2, with D unresolved. The germline CDR1 and CDR2 sequences are WSHSY and SAAADI. V lost 6 bases and J 4 bases, leaving 12 bases between the germline ends. The CDR3 consists of 13 residues. This CDR3 is CASREMEGYGYTF. The CDR3 DNA follows: TGCGCCAGCAGAGAAATGGAGGGCTATGGCTACACCTTC.

This clone was found once. The chain has TRBV6-2 or TRBV6-3 and TRBJ2-2; D unclear. V was clipped by 6 bases and J by 10 bases, with 12 bases between them. From germline, CDR1 is MNHEY and CDR2 SVGEGT. The CDR3 is made up of 12 amino acids. The CDR3 nucleotides are TGTGCCAGCAGCCGTTTTAGGGAGGAGCTGTTTTTT. Amino acid sequence: CASSRFREELFF.

This clone was recorded once. This rearrangement joins TRBV19 to TRBJ1-5; D gene ambiguous. Germline loops: CDR1 LNHDA, CDR2 SQIVND (reference sequence). CDR3 size: 13 residues. Trimming removed 7 bases at V and 3 bases at J, with 10 bases between. This chain's CDR3 is CASKVSNNQPQHF. CDR3 sequence (DNA): TGTGCCAGTAAGGTCAGCAACAATCAGCCCCAGCATTTT.

J is TRBJ1-5 and V is TRBV25-1; TRBD1 is a possible D gene (6 bases). V lost 5 bases and J lost 3, with 11 bases in between. CDR1 is MGHDK and CDR2 is SYGVNS in the germline V gene. CDR3 length: 14 residues. In nucleotides, the CDR3 is TGTGCCAGCAGTTTTAACAGGGACAATCAGCCCCAGCATTTT. The encoded protein is CASSFNRDNQPQHF.

The chain has TRBV27 and TRBJ2-5; possibly TRBD1 for D (6 bases). V dropped 9 bases and J dropped 4 bases, with 18 bases sitting between them. This CDR3 is built from 14 residues. The germline gives CDR1 MNHEY, CDR2 SMNVEV (reference sequence). The CDR3 sequence is CASGSRQEIETQYF. DNA for the CDR3: TGTGCCAGTGGGAGTAGACAGGAGATAGAGACCCAGTACTTC.

The chain couples TRBV19 to TRBJ1-2; 8 bases are a match to TRBD1. J gave up 6 bases and V 5 bases, and 5 bases lay outside the gene matches. Germline assignment: CDR1 LNHDA and CDR2 SQIVND (reference sequence). This CDR3 spans 13 amino acids. CDR3 amino acids: CASSLGTGNGYTF. The CDR3 region has the DNA TGTGCCAGTAGTCTCGGGACAGGTAATGGCTACACCTTC. The variable domain in full, with the rest retrieved from reference TRBV19 and TRBJ1-2, is DGGITQSPKYLFRKEGQNVTLSCEQNLNHDAMYWYRQDPGQGLRLIYYSQIVNDFQKGDIAEGYSVSREKKESFPLTVTSAQKNPTAFYLCASSLGTGNGYTFGSGTRLTVV.

This clone was recorded once. This chain joins TRBV7-2 and TRBJ2-7; TRBD1 agrees at 8 bases. J lost 6 bases, V lost 5 bases, and 6 bases had no gene match. Germline V CDR1 and CDR2: SGHTA, FQGNSA. The CDR3 has 13 residues. CDR3 loop: CASSRGQGGEQYF. The CDR3 coding sequence is TGTGCCAGCAGCCGCGGACAGGGAGGCGAGCAGTACTTC.

The chain recombines TRBV14 with TRBJ2-7; maybe TRBD1 (5 bases). The length of the CDR3 is 14 residues. The ends were cut back, 4 bases at V and 2 bases at J, with 12 bases in the middle. CDR1 and CDR2 (germline): SGHDN, FVKESK. Written as DNA, the CDR3 is TGTGCCAGCAGCCGACAGCCCATTCCCTACGAGCAGTACTTC. Protein product: CASSRQPIPYEQYF. Complete variable domain (other parts from reference TRBV14 and TRBJ2-7): EAGVTQFPSHSVIEKGQTVTLRCDPISGHDNLYWYRRVMGKEIKFLLHFVKESKQDESGMPNNRFLAERTGGTYSTLKVQPAELEDSGVYFCASSRQPIPYEQYFGPGTRLTVT.

This clone was found a few times. The J gene is TRBJ1-5, the V gene TRBV7-3; 8 positions agree with TRBD1. CDR3 length: 15 amino acids. V lost 4 bases to trimming and J lost 2 bases; unmatched junction nucleotides: 4. The V gene's germline CDR1 is SGHTA and CDR2 FQGTGA. The CDR3 protein is CASSYTGGGNQPQHF. Here the CDR3 DNA reads TGTGCCAGCAGCTATACAGGGGGGGGCAATCAGCCCCAGCATTTT. Complete variable domain (other parts from reference TRBV7-3 and TRBJ1-5): GAGVSQTPSNKVTEKGKYVELRCDPISGHTALYWYRQSLGQGPEFLIYFQGTGAADDSGLPNDRFFAVRPEGSVSTLKIQRTERGDSAVYLCASSYTGGGNQPQHFGDGTRLSIL.

V usage is TRBV10-1 and J usage is TRBJ2-7; 13 bases are shared with TRBD2. With 5 bases clipped from V and 2 bases from J, the junction kept 9 bases outside the gene matches. This CDR3 is 17 amino acids long. CDR1 is WNHNN and CDR2 is SYGVQD in the germline V gene (reference sequence). The CDR3 loop reads CASSPGTSGMVAYEQYF. In DNA, the CDR3 is TGCGCCAGCAGTCCCGGGACTAGCGGGATGGTTGCCTACGAGCAGTACTTC.

This clone is a singleton in its sample. V gene TRBV10-2 combines with J gene TRBJ1-5; D is perhaps TRBD1 (5 bases). V lost 4 bases and J 0 bases, leaving 16 bases between the germline ends. The CDR3 runs 17 residues. The germline CDR1 and CDR2 sequences are WSHSY and SAAADI. CDR3 in DNA: TGCGCCAGCAGTGGGTCCGGGACGGAACTTAGCAATCAGCCCCAGCATTTT. It codes for CASSGSGTELSNQPQHF.

This chain joins TRBV11-1 and TRBJ2-3; no clear D gene. The CDR3 loop spans 15 amino acids. The germline V and J ends were trimmed by 4 bases and 2 bases, with 13 bases remaining between them. CDR1 and CDR2 from the germline V gene are SGHAT and FQDESV (reference sequence). The CDR3 spells CASSSWVAFTDTQYF. The CDR3 DNA follows: TGTGCCAGCAGCTCCTGGGTGGCTTTCACAGATACGCAGTATTTT.

V gene TRBV5-8 combines with J gene TRBJ1-6; 7 bases are shared with TRBD1. Germline-derived CDR1 and CDR2 are SGHTS and YDEGEE. This CDR3 has 15 amino acids. V lost 0 bases, J lost 12 bases, and 9 bases stayed unmatched. The CDR3 reads CASSLGTGALKPLHF. CDR3 in DNA: TGTGCCAGCAGCTTGGGTACAGGGGCCCTTAAACCCCTCCACTTT.